The 20 T cell receptor beta chains presented below share a single source sample, sequenced in a study of Ad26.COV2.S vaccination and SARS-CoV-2 variants. Treatment indicated: approximately 18 received Ad26.COV2.S at low or high dose, single or two shots; about 5 received placebo; per-sample allocation not given. After the first vaccine or placebo injection, samples were drawn on day 63. This table comes from immunoSEQ multiplex PCR, and its TCRdb copy is limited to in-frame clones, with some not included. Among 350,000 to 450,000 clones listed, approximately 89% were seen once. This specimen consisted of peripheral blood, obtained in a trial of Ad26.COV2.S vaccine versus placebo. The receptors derive from a person aged 18-60 years who received the Ad26.COV2.S COVID-19 vaccine or a placebo.

This clone was seen only a few times. V usage is TRBV7-9 and J usage is TRBJ2-1; 11 bases align to TRBD2. The length of the CDR3 is 17 residues. Germline-derived CDR1 and CDR2 are SEHNR and FQNEAQ (reference sequence). V lost 5 bases, J lost 4 bases, and 10 bases stayed unmatched. CDR3 in amino acids: CASSPRRTSGGYNEQFF. The CDR3 DNA follows: TGTGCCAGCAGCCCTAGGCGAACTAGCGGGGGTTACAATGAGCAGTTCTTC.

V is TRBV4-1 and J is TRBJ2-1; 11 bases map to TRBD2. The CDR3 is 16 amino acids. Losses at the gene ends were 1 base for V and 4 bases for J; bases not matched to a gene: 3. Germline CDR1 reads MGHRA; CDR2 reads YSYEKL. CDR3 sequence: CASSQGLAGPYNEQFF. CDR3 nucleotide sequence: TGCGCCAGCAGCCAAGGACTAGCGGGACCTTACAATGAGCAGTTCTTC.

The V call is TRBV11-3, the J call TRBJ2-3, with 9 bases identical to TRBD1. CDR1 is SGHNT and CDR2 is YENEEA in the germline V gene. The CDR3 covers 13 residues. With 11 bases clipped from V and 3 bases from J, the junction kept 6 bases outside the gene matches. The CDR3 coding sequence is TGTGCCGCCGGGGACAGGGTTACAGATACGCAGTATTTT. Translated: CAAGDRVTDTQYF.

The J gene is TRBJ2-7, the V gene TRBV4-1, with D perhaps TRBD2 (5 bases). V lost 2 bases to trimming and J lost 4 bases, with 12 bases between them. This CDR3 is 14 amino acids long. The germline gives CDR1 MGHRA, CDR2 YSYEKL. The DNA of the CDR3 is TGCGCCAGCAGCCAAATACTAGGAGAGTACGAGCAGTACTTC. Its translation: CASSQILGEYEQYF.

V is TRBV19 and J is TRBJ1-5, with a possible D match to TRBD1 (5 bases). V dropped 8 bases and J dropped 8 bases, with 7 bases sitting between them. CDR1 and CDR2 from the germline V gene are LNHDA and SQIVND (reference sequence). The CDR3 has 10 amino acids. The CDR3 nucleotides are TGTGCCAGTGGGGGGGAGCCCCAGCATTTT. Translation: CASGGEPQHF. The full variable domain, in which reference TRBV19 and TRBJ1-5 provide the parts outside the CDR3, is DGGITQSPKYLFRKEGQNVTLSCEQNLNHDAMYWYRQDPGQGLRLIYYSQIVNDFQKGDIAEGYSVSREKKESFPLTVTSAQKNPTAFYLCASGGEPQHFGDGTRLSIL.

The rearrangement uses TRBV10-3 and TRBJ2-5; D gene unclear. Germline V gene sequence: CDR1 ENHRY, CDR2 SYGVKD. The CDR3 sequence is 14 residues long. Trimming shortened V by 0 bases and J by 3 bases, and 8 bases separated the two germline ends. In nucleotides, the CDR3 is TGTGCCATCAGTGAGTCGAATGGGAAAGAGACCCAGTACTTC. Amino acids: CAISESNGKETQYF.

This chain connects TRBV5-4 to TRBJ2-1; D unclear. The CDR3 consists of 13 residues. Trimming pared 1 base from V and 3 bases from J, leaving 5 bases between. Germline V lookup: CDR1 SGHNT, CDR2 YYREEE (reference sequence). The CDR3 region has the DNA TGTGCCAGCAGCTTGACAGACTACAATGAGCAGTTCTTC. It codes for CASSLTDYNEQFF. Complete variable domain (other parts from reference TRBV5-4 and TRBJ2-1): ETGVTQSPTHLIKTRGQQVTLRCSSQSGHNTVSWYQQALGQGPQFIFQYYREEENGRGNFPPRFSGLQFPNYSSELNVNALELDDSALYLCASSLTDYNEQFFGPGTRLTVL.

V and J are TRBV3-1 (or the pseudogene TRBV3-2) and TRBJ2-3, with D hard to call. V lost 1 base and J lost 2, with 7 bases in between. Germline values: CDR1 LGHDT, CDR2 YNNKEL (reference sequence). The CDR3 consists of 14 residues. Here the CDR3 DNA reads TGTGCCAGCAGCCAAGCCGGGTTCACAGATACGCAGTATTTT. Translation: CASSQAGFTDTQYF.

This rearrangement joins TRBV6-5 to TRBJ2-5, with a tentative D call TRBD1 (5 bases). The V and J ends lost 0 bases and 5 bases respectively, with 13 bases between them. Germline assignment: CDR1 MNHEY and CDR2 SVGAGI. This CDR3 has 15 residues. CDR3 residues: CASSYSKGSEETQYF. The CDR3, as DNA: TGTGCCAGCAGTTACTCGAAGGGGTCTGAGGAGACCCAGTACTTC.

The chain links TRBV28 to TRBJ2-2; 12 bases fit TRBD1. Germline assignment: CDR1 MDHEN and CDR2 SYDVKM. The V and J ends lost 5 bases and 5 bases, in that order; junction bases with no gene match: 15. The CDR3 runs to 19 residues. Here the CDR3 reads CASSQIGTGGTVRTGELFF. Here the CDR3 DNA reads TGTGCCAGCAGTCAAATCGGGACAGGGGGCACCGTAAGAACCGGGGAGCTGTTTTTT.

The V call is TRBV28, the J call TRBJ1-4, with 8 bases fitting TRBD1. Germline lookup yields CDR1 MDHEN and CDR2 SYDVKM. The CDR3 spans 14 residues. With 5 bases clipped from V and 7 bases from J, the junction kept 6 bases outside the gene matches. The CDR3 region has the DNA TGTGCCAGCAGTGCAGGGGGCTCCGCTGAAAAACTGTTTTTT. Amino acids: CASSAGGSAEKLFF.

V and J are TRBV7-9 and TRBJ2-1; 9 nucleotides align to TRBD2. V dropped 8 bases and J dropped 4; count of bases not matched to a gene: 6. Germline V CDR1 and CDR2: SEHNR, FQNEAQ (reference sequence). CDR3 length: 14 residues. Here the CDR3 DNA reads TGTGCCAGCGGCCTAGCGGGGAATTACAATGAGCAGTTCTTC. Protein product: CASGLAGNYNEQFF.

The CDR3 bases are TGTGCCAGCAGCTTAGATCTGGGACCCACTGAAGCTTTCTTT. Its protein product is CASSLDLGPTEAFF. This chain joins TRBV7-9 and TRBJ1-1; possible D gene TRBD1, 5 bases. Germline CDR1 SEHNR, CDR2 FQNEAQ (reference sequence). Trimming left V 1 base short and J 4 bases short, with 10 bases between. The CDR3 covers 14 residues.

The table lists this clone with a few counts. The V gene is TRBV28, the J gene TRBJ1-5; a possible D gene is TRBD1 (5 bases). Germline CDR1 and CDR2: MDHEN and SYDVKM. There are 14 residues in the CDR3. The V gene lost 7 bases and the J gene lost 2 bases, with 12 bases spanning the gap. The CDR3 loop reads CASTSGSGNQPQHF. For the CDR3, the DNA is TGTGCCAGCACCTCAGGGTCAGGCAATCAGCCCCAGCATTTT.

The CDR3 coding sequence is TGTGCCAGCAGTTACATACGGGAGTCCAGAGATACGCAGTATTTT. It encodes CASSYIRESRDTQYF. The J gene is TRBJ2-3, the V gene TRBV6-2 or TRBV6-3, with D perhaps matching TRBD2 (6 bases). The V end lost 2 bases, the J end lost 5 bases, and 14 bases lay between the germline ends. The V gene's germline CDR1 is MNHEY and CDR2 SVGEGT. The CDR3 loop spans 15 amino acids.

This chain joins TRBV10-3 and TRBJ2-5; TRBD1 matches 9 bases. After removal of 0 bases from V and 1 base from J, the junction contained 12 bases not matched to a gene. CDR3 length: 19 amino acids. Per germline, CDR1 ENHRY and CDR2 SYGVKD. CDR3 loop: CAISESRSRGTGSQETQYF. In DNA form, the CDR3 reads TGTGCCATCAGTGAGTCGAGGTCGCGGGGGACAGGGTCCCAAGAGACCCAGTACTTC.

The count of this clone is one. The chain recombines TRBV5-1 with TRBJ2-3, with 11 bases lining up with TRBD1. CDR1 and CDR2 from the germline V gene are SGHRS and YFSETQ. Germline trimming cut 4 bases from V and 6 bases from J; bases unmatched to any gene: 4. The CDR3 is 14 residues long. CDR3 residues: CASSVDRGRDTQYF. CDR3 coding DNA: TGCGCCAGCAGCGTGGACAGGGGGCGTGATACGCAGTATTTT.

The sample holds one count of this clone. The CDR3: CASSIEGRAPNYGYTF. The CDR3 DNA reads TGTGCCAGTAGTATAGAGGGAAGGGCGCCTAACTATGGCTACACCTTC. The gene calls are TRBV19 and TRBJ1-2; D gene unclear. V lost 0 bases to trimming and J lost 0 bases, with 11 bases between them. The germline V gene has CDR1 LNHDA and CDR2 SQIVND (reference sequence). The CDR3 runs 16 residues. Together with reference TRBV19 and TRBJ1-2, the CDR3 gives the full variable domain: DGGITQSPKYLFRKEGQNVTLSCEQNLNHDAMYWYRQDPGQGLRLIYYSQIVNDFQKGDIAEGYSVSREKKESFPLTVTSAQKNPTAFYLCASSIEGRAPNYGYTFGSGTRLTVV.

This chain joins TRBV3-1 (or the pseudogene TRBV3-2) and TRBJ2-7; D may be TRBD1 (5 bases). V was trimmed by 3 bases and J by 1 base, leaving 10 bases between them. The CDR3 contains 14 residues. In germline, CDR1 is LGHDT, CDR2 YNNKEL (reference sequence). The CDR3 sequence: CASSQTTASYEQYF. CDR3 nucleotides: TGTGCCAGCAGCCAGACGACAGCATCCTACGAGCAGTACTTC.

The V and J genes are TRBV11-2 and TRBJ2-1; TRBD2 matches at 8 bases. Germline CDR1 and CDR2: SGHAT and FQNNGV. The CDR3 is made up of 15 amino acids. The V segment lost 2 bases and the J segment 2 bases; nucleotides outside the gene matches: 2. CDR3 coding DNA: TGTGCCAGCAGCTTAAATAGCGGGACCTACAATGAGCAGTTCTTC. This encodes CASSLNSGTYNEQFF.